This T cell receptor (beta chain) was observed in a study of T-cell reconstitution after alpha-beta-depleted transplantation in children. Using unique molecular identifiers, the investigators prepared the TCRbeta library. Each CDR3 protein is one row after TCRdb ran MiXCR on the PCR reads. The repertoire holds about 100,000 distinct CDR3 sequences, with roughly 6.1% as singletons. This clonotype has a count of ten or more. Its antigen is as yet unknown. Trimming took 4 bases from V and 0 from J; bases not matched to a gene: 4. This CDR3 region has 16 residues. Germline lookup yields CDR1 LGHNA and CDR2 YSLEER. Regarding the study as a whole: Elevated TCRbeta diversity at day 60 was traced, in some patients, to surviving recipient T cells and thymic progenitors. It was newly produced T cells that mostly accounted for T-cell counts and diversity one year after transplant. Reported findings indicate that, about two months after transplant, alpha-beta T cells came from several hundred expanded clones, which were derived from non-depleted graft cells.

The sequenced sample was PBMCs, mostly from graft donor cells, obtained 360 days after TCRalphabeta/CD19-depleted stem cell transplant. This clonotype originated in a male patient aged 2-15 years who had a stem cell transplant for acute lymphoblastic leukemia, so the T cells may come from the graft donor. This chain joins TRBV4-3 and TRBJ2-1, with 9 positions matching TRBD2. The CDR3 DNA reads TGCGCCAGCAGCCCTAGCGGGGCCCACTCCTACAATGAGCAGTTCTTC. Translated: CASSPSGAHSYNEQFF.